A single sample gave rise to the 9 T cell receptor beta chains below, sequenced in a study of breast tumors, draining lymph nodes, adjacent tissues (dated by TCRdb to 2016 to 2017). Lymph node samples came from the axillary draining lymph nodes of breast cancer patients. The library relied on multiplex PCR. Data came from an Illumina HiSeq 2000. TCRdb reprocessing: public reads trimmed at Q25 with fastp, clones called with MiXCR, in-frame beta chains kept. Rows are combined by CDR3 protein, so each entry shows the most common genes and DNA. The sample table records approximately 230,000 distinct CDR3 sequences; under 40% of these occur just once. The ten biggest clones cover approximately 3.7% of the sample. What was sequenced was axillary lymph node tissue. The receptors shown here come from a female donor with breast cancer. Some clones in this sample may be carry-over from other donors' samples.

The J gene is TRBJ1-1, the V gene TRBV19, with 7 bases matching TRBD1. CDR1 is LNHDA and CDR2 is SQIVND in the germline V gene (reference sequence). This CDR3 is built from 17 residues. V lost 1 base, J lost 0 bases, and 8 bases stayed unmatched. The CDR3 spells CASSIGGGAGMNTEAFF. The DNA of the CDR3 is TGTGCCAGTAGTATAGGAGGGGGCGCGGGTATGAACACTGAAGCTTTCTTT.

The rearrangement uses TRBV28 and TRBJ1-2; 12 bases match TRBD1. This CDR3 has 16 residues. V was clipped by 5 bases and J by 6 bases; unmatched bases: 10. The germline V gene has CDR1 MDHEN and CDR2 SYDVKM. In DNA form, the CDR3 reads TGTGCCAGCAGTATGCCGGGACAGGGGGCGTTCGATGGCTACACCTTC. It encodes CASSMPGQGAFDGYTF.

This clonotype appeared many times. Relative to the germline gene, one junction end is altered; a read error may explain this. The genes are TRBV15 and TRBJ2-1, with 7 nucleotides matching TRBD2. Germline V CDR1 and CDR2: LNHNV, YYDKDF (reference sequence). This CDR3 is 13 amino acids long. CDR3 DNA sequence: TGTGCCACCAGCAGGGGGGGGTACAGTGAGCAGTTCTTC. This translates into CATSRGGYSEQFF.

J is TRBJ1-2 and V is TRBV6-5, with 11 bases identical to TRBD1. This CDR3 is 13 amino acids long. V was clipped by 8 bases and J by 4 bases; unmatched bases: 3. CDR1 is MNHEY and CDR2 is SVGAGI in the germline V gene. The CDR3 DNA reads TGTGCCAGCCGCGGGACAGGGGGCTATGGCTACACCTTC. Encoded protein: CASRGTGGYGYTF.

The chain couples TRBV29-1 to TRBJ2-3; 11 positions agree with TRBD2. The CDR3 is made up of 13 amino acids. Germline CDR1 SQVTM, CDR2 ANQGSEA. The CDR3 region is CIISGGVTDTQYF. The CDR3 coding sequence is TGCATCATTAGCGGGGGGGTCACAGATACGCAGTATTTT.

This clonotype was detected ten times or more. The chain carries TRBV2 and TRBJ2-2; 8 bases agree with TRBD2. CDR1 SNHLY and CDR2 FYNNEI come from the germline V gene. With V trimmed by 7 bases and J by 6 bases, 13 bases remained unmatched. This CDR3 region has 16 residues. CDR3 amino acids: CASTPRTSLFSGELFF. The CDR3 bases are TGTGCCAGCACCCCAAGGACTAGCCTATTCTCCGGGGAGCTGTTTTTT.

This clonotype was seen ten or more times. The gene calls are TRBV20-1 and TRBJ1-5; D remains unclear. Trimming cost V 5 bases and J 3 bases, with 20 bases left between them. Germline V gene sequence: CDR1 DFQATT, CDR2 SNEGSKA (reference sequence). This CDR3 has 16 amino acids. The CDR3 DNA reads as TGCAGTGCTGTCCCTGGAGCGGGAGGTGACAATCAGCCCCAGCATTTT. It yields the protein CSAVPGAGGDNQPQHF.

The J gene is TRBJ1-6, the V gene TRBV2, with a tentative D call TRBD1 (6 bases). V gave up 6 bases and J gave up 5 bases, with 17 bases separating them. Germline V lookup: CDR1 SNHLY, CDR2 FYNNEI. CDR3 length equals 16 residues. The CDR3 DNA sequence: TGTGCCAGCAGCCTCAGTGGAGGGGGTAATAATTCACCCCTCCACTTT. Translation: CASSLSGGGNNSPLHF. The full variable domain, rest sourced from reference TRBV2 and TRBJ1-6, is EPEVTQTPSHQVTQMGQEVILRCVPISNHLYFYWYRQILGQKVEFLVSFYNNEISEKSEIFDDQFSVERPDGSNFTLKIRSTKLEDSAMYFCASSLSGGGNNSPLHFGNGTRLTVT.

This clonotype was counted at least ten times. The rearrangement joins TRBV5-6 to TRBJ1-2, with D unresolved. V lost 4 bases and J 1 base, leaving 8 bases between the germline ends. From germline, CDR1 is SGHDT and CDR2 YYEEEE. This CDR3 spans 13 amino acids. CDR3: CASSLRSNYGYTF. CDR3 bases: TGTGCCAGCAGCCTAAGAAGTAACTATGGCTACACCTTC.